The rows below give T cell receptor beta chains drawn from one sample of a study of blood T cell repertoires in COVID-19. This table comes from immunoSEQ multiplex PCR, and its TCRdb copy is limited to in-frame clones, with some not included. The sample has some 240,000 clones, around 90% seen once; the top ten hold over 0.75%. Sequenced material: peripheral blood. The receptors originated from a man between 60 and 75 years old with COVID-19, enrolled during active disease. The CDR3 runs from the conserved cysteine through the conserved F or W. A D gene is named only where the DNA matches it firmly. The size field is filled for only some rows; it gives once, few, many or a size class.

TRBD1	19	TRBJ1-6	-	TRBV28	CASSPGTGVASSYNSPLHF	TGTGCCAGCAGTCCCGGGACAGGGGTCGCGAGCTCCTATAATTCACCCCTCCACTTT
-	14	TRBJ1-3	-	TRBV25-1	CASSETGKGNTIYF	TGTGCCAGCAGTGAAACGGGGAAGGGAAACACCATATATTTT
-	13	TRBJ1-2	-	TRBV5-1	CASSPGHIYGYTF	TGCGCCAGCAGCCCGGGACATATCTACGGCTACACCTTC
TRBD1	15	TRBJ1-4	-	TRBV6-5	CASSYTTGANEKLFF	TGTGCCAGCAGTTATACGACAGGGGCTAATGAAAAACTGTTTTTT
-	16	TRBJ2-2	once	TRBV6-2/TRBV6-3	CASSYSGDSYTGELFF	TGTGCCAGCAGTTACTCGGGGGACTCTTACACCGGGGAGCTGTTTTTT
TRBD1	16	TRBJ2-5	-	TRBV9	CASSPGTGVSQETQYF	TGTGCCAGCAGCCCGGGGACAGGGGTTTCCCAAGAGACCCAGTACTTC
TRBD2	16	TRBJ2-1	-	TRBV7-2	CASSLAGRGLGGEQFF	TGTGCCAGCAGCTTAGCAGGGAGGGGACTTGGTGGTGAGCAGTTCTTC
-	17	TRBJ2-1	-	TRBV21-1	CASILVPTGVIRDEQFF	TGTGCCAGCATTCTAGTGCCAACCGGGGTAATAAGGGATGAGCAGTTCTTC
TRBD1	15	TRBJ2-1	-	TRBV2	CASRTDRGSYNEQFF	TGTGCCAGCAGGACCGACAGGGGTTCCTACAATGAGCAGTTCTTC
-	18	TRBJ1-2	-	TRBV15	CATSRDKHRAGSNYGYTF	TGTGCCACCAGCAGAGATAAACATAGGGCAGGGTCTAACTATGGCTACACCTTC
-	14	TRBJ1-1	-	TRBV10-2	CASSEDTRRAEAFF	TGCGCCAGCAGTGAAGACACCCGGAGGGCTGAAGCTTTCTTT
-	10	TRBJ2-7	-	TRBV28	CASRSGEQYF	TGTGCCAGCAGGTCAGGAGAGCAGTACTTC
-	14	TRBJ1-1	-	TRBV30	CAWSVGQRNTEAFF	TGTGCCTGGAGTGTGGGACAAAGAAACACTGAAGCTTTCTTT
-	13	TRBJ2-3	-	TRBV18	CASATGNTDTQYF	TGTGCCAGCGCGACAGGAAACACAGATACGCAGTATTTT
TRBD1	15	TRBJ2-1	-	TRBV7-2	CASSPTGGRYNEQFF	TGTGCCAGCAGCCCGACAGGGGGACGTTACAATGAGCAGTTCTTC
-	13	TRBJ1-1	once	TRBV7-3	CASSLKQGTEAFF	TGTGCCAGCAGCTTAAAACAGGGAACTGAAGCTTTCTTT
-	18	TRBJ2-3	-	TRBV28	CASSPIWGGQSGTDTQYF	TGTGCCAGCAGTCCCATTTGGGGGGGGCAATCAGGCACAGATACGCAGTATTTT
-	14	TRBJ1-5	-	TRBV6-5	CASRLTGSNQPQHF	TGTGCCAGCAGACTTACAGGGAGCAATCAGCCCCAGCATTTT
TRBD2	16	TRBJ2-1	-	TRBV11-3	CASSGGGTSSYNEQFF	TGTGCCAGCAGCGGGGGGGGGACGAGCTCCTACAATGAGCAGTTCTTC
TRBD1	17	TRBJ2-2	-	TRBV7-6	CASSPTPGQGNTGELFF	TGTGCCAGCAGCCCGACGCCGGGACAGGGCAACACCGGGGAGCTGTTTTTT
TRBD1	14	TRBJ2-2	-	TRBV9	CASSGTGSPGELFF	TGTGCCAGCAGCGGGACAGGGAGCCCTGGGGAGCTGTTTTTT
-	13	TRBJ1-5	-	TRBV2	CASSASSNQPQHF	TGTGCCAGCAGTGCATCCAGTAATCAGCCCCAGCATTTT
-	14	TRBJ2-2	-	TRBV5-1	CASSLAQNTGELFF	TGCGCCAGCAGCTTAGCCCAGAACACCGGGGAGCTGTTTTTT
TRBD2	15	TRBJ2-1	-	TRBV7-3	CASSSQLAGASEQFF	TGTGCCAGCAGCTCCCAACTAGCGGGAGCAAGCGAGCAGTTCTTC
-	13	TRBJ1-4	few	TRBV12-3/TRBV12-4	CASRVDTNEKLFF	TGTGCCAGCAGAGTAGACACAAATGAAAAACTGTTTTTT
TRBD1	16	TRBJ1-3	-	TRBV7-9	CASSLAPGGSGNTIYF	TGTGCCAGCAGCTTAGCCCCAGGGGGCTCTGGAAACACCATATATTTT
-	17	TRBJ1-3	few	TRBV5-1	CASSPGQPRTSGNTIYF	TGCGCCAGCAGCCCCGGACAGCCTCGAACTTCTGGAAACACCATATATTTT
-	17	TRBJ2-6	-	TRBV3-1/TRBV3-2	CASSLGQTHSGANVLTF	TGTGCCAGCAGCCTTGGACAGACTCACTCTGGGGCCAACGTCCTGACTTTC
TRBD1	14	TRBJ2-7	-	TRBV27	CASRNRGDSYEQYF	TGTGCCAGCAGAAACAGGGGGGACTCCTACGAGCAGTACTTC
-	14	TRBJ1-2	-	TRBV2	CASSGNSRNYGYTF	TGTGCCAGCAGTGGGAACAGCCGTAATTATGGCTACACCTTC
-	15	TRBJ1-6	-	TRBV18	CASSPPSGVNSPLHF	TGTGCCAGCTCACCACCGTCCGGGGTTAATTCACCCCTCCACTTT
-	14	TRBJ1-1	-	TRBV2	CASSPTAMNTEAFF	TGTGCCAGCAGTCCGACAGCCATGAACACTGAAGCTTTCTTT
TRBD2	16	TRBJ2-1	-	TRBV18	CASSPPPSGTYNEQFF	TGTGCCAGCTCACCACCGCCTAGCGGGACCTACAATGAGCAGTTCTTC
TRBD2	16	TRBJ2-1	-	TRBV5-1	CASSLAPSGSYNEQFF	TGCGCCAGCAGCTTGGCCCCTAGCGGTTCCTACAATGAGCAGTTCTTC
-	16	TRBJ1-6	-	TRBV18	CASSPNLGEANSPLHF	TGTGCCAGCTCACCAAATTTAGGGGAGGCTAATTCACCCCTCCACTTT
TRBD1	13	TRBJ2-7	-	TRBV12-3/TRBV12-4	CASSGQDAYEQYF	TGTGCCAGCAGTGGACAGGACGCCTACGAGCAGTACTTC
-	12	TRBJ1-1	-	TRBV10-3	CAASPGGTEAFF	TGTGCCGCCTCCCCGGGGGGGACTGAAGCTTTCTTT
TRBD2	15	TRBJ2-1	few	TRBV28	CASSGTSGGATEQFF	TGTGCCAGCAGTGGGACTAGCGGGGGGGCCACTGAGCAGTTCTTC
TRBD1	14	TRBJ1-5	once	TRBV7-2	CASSPDRVGQPQHF	TGTGCCAGCAGCCCTGACAGGGTGGGTCAGCCCCAGCATTTT
-	13	TRBJ1-1	-	TRBV30	CAWRQSHFFEAFF	TGTGCCTGGAGACAGTCACATTTTTTTGAAGCTTTCTTT